Listed below are T cell receptor beta chains from one sample, sequenced in a study of T-cell reconstitution after alpha-beta-depleted transplantation in children. TCRdb itself ran the PCR reads through MiXCR, one entry per CDR3 protein. Among 640,000 or so distinct CDR3 sequences, over 15% were seen once, and the ten largest hold under 1.2%. Material: PBMCs from the stem cell graft donor, obtained from the stem cell graft. The source is a human donor who donated a stem cell graft to a child with acute myeloid leukemia. The CDR3 runs from the conserved cysteine through the conserved F or W. A D gene is named only where the DNA matches it firmly. Some rows have no size entry. The others give once, few or many, or a class for an expanded clone.

CDR3 DNA: TGTGCCAGCAGTTCCTCCGGGGCCCGGGAGGACACAGATACGCAGTATTTT
CDR3 protein: CASSSSGAREDTDTQYF
V gene: TRBV12-3/TRBV12-4
D gene: TRBD2
clone size: -
J gene: TRBJ2-3

CDR3 DNA: TGCAGCGCAAGGACCGGGACCCTCACCGGGGAGCTGTTTTTT
CDR3 protein: CSARTGTLTGELFF
V gene: TRBV29-1
D gene: -
clone size: -
J gene: TRBJ2-2

CDR3 DNA: TGCAGTGCTAATTCCGGGACAGGTTTCCCTGGCTACACCTTC
CDR3 protein: CSANSGTGFPGYTF
V gene: TRBV20-1
D gene: TRBD1
clone size: many
J gene: TRBJ1-2

CDR3 DNA: TGCAGTGCTAGGAAGGACAGCTATAGCAATCAGCCCCAGCATTTT
CDR3 protein: CSARKDSYSNQPQHF
V gene: TRBV20-1
D gene: -
clone size: many
J gene: TRBJ1-5

CDR3 DNA: TGCAGCGTTGAACCTTTTCAGGGCAGAAAGACGAACCCTGAAGCTTTCTTT
CDR3 protein: CSVEPFQGRKTNPEAFF
V gene: TRBV29-1
D gene: -
clone size: few
J gene: TRBJ1-1

CDR3 DNA: TGTGCCAGCAGCGCCCCCCCCGGGACGGGCAATCAGCCCCAGCATTTT
CDR3 protein: CASSAPPGTGNQPQHF
V gene: TRBV12-3/TRBV12-4
D gene: -
clone size: many
J gene: TRBJ1-5

CDR3 DNA: TGTGCCAGCAGCTTTTATCTCGAGGGAAACAATGAGCAGTTCTTC
CDR3 protein: CASSFYLEGNNEQFF
V gene: TRBV5-5
D gene: -
clone size: few
J gene: TRBJ2-1

CDR3 DNA: TGCGCCAGCAGCCAAGGACAGGGGGCTAGTGGGGAGACCCAGTACTTC
CDR3 protein: CASSQGQGASGETQYF
V gene: TRBV4-3
D gene: TRBD1
clone size: many
J gene: TRBJ2-5

CDR3 DNA: TGCAGTGCGATAGGACAGGGCCATGGCTACACCTTC
CDR3 protein: CSAIGQGHGYTF
V gene: TRBV20-1
D gene: TRBD1
clone size: many
J gene: TRBJ1-2

CDR3 DNA: TGCAGTGCTAGCGCGGGACAGGGGTTCGATGAGCAGTTCTTC
CDR3 protein: CSASAGQGFDEQFF
V gene: TRBV20-1
D gene: TRBD1
clone size: many
J gene: TRBJ2-1

CDR3 DNA: TGTGCCAGCAGCCTAGGACTAAACACAGATACGCAGTATTTT
CDR3 protein: CASSLGLNTDTQYF
V gene: TRBV5-6
D gene: -
clone size: few
J gene: TRBJ2-3

CDR3 DNA: TGTGCCAGCAGCCTGCGTTGGACAGGGCAATTTAGAGATACGCAGTATTTT
CDR3 protein: CASSLRWTGQFRDTQYF
V gene: TRBV7-6
D gene: TRBD1
clone size: many
J gene: TRBJ2-3

CDR3 DNA: TGCGCCAGCAGCCAGGGACTAGGGCGGTGGAATGAGCAGTTCTTC
CDR3 protein: CASSQGLGRWNEQFF
V gene: TRBV5-1
D gene: TRBD2
clone size: few
J gene: TRBJ2-1

CDR3 DNA: TGTGCCACCAGCAGACCCGGGACACCCCAAGAGACCCAGTACTTC
CDR3 protein: CATSRPGTPQETQYF
V gene: TRBV15
D gene: -
clone size: few
J gene: TRBJ2-5

CDR3 DNA: TGTGCCAGCTCACGCGCCTCCGGGACAGGCCTCTCAAATGAAAAACTGTTTTTT
CDR3 protein: CASSRASGTGLSNEKLFF
V gene: TRBV18
D gene: TRBD1
clone size: -
J gene: TRBJ1-4

CDR3 DNA: TGTGCCAGCAGTTCGGGACTGCTCCACCTTCAGGGGGGCTACACCTTC
CDR3 protein: CASSSGLLHLQGGYTF
V gene: TRBV27
D gene: -
clone size: -
J gene: TRBJ1-2

CDR3 DNA: TGTGCCATCAGTGCGGGACACAGTGGAGGGCTACCGAGGAACACTGAAGCTTTCTTT
CDR3 protein: CAISAGHSGGLPRNTEAFF
V gene: TRBV10-3
D gene: -
clone size: -
J gene: TRBJ1-1

CDR3 DNA: TGTGCCAGCAGCTTAAAGGGGGCGCCGACAGATACGCAGTATTTT
CDR3 protein: CASSLKGAPTDTQYF
V gene: TRBV7-2
D gene: TRBD1
clone size: -
J gene: TRBJ2-3

CDR3 DNA: TGTGCCAGCAGCCCGGTGTTAGGGAAGTATGGCTACACCTTC
CDR3 protein: CASSPVLGKYGYTF
V gene: TRBV7-2
D gene: -
clone size: many
J gene: TRBJ1-2

CDR3 DNA: TGCGCCAGCAGCCAAGATCGCCCAGTCAGCTCCTACAATGAGCAGTTCTTC
CDR3 protein: CASSQDRPVSSYNEQFF
V gene: TRBV4-1
D gene: -
clone size: many
J gene: TRBJ2-1

CDR3 DNA: TGTGCCAGCAGTTACGGGGGGGAATGGACTGAAGCTTTCTTT
CDR3 protein: CASSYGGEWTEAFF
V gene: TRBV6-5
D gene: -
clone size: few
J gene: TRBJ1-1

CDR3 DNA: TGCAGCGCTAGACAGGGGAAAGAGACCCAGTACTTC
CDR3 protein: CSARQGKETQYF
V gene: TRBV29-1
D gene: TRBD1
clone size: many
J gene: TRBJ2-5

CDR3 DNA: TGTGCCAGCAGTTTAGCAGGCTCTGGGGCCAACGTCCTGACTTTC
CDR3 protein: CASSLAGSGANVLTF
V gene: TRBV5-1
D gene: -
clone size: many
J gene: TRBJ2-6

CDR3 DNA: TGTGCCAGCAGCCCTAGCGGGGGATGGACAGATACGCAGTATTTT
CDR3 protein: CASSPSGGWTDTQYF
V gene: TRBV7-3
D gene: TRBD2
clone size: many
J gene: TRBJ2-3

CDR3 DNA: TGTGCCACCAGTGTTGGGCAGCTGACCAATGAGCAGTTCTTC
CDR3 protein: CATSVGQLTNEQFF
V gene: TRBV24-1
D gene: -
clone size: few
J gene: TRBJ2-1

CDR3 DNA: TGCGCCAGCAGCCAAGATCAGGTAGCGGGGGTTCGTGAGCAGTTCTTC
CDR3 protein: CASSQDQVAGVREQFF
V gene: TRBV4-1
D gene: TRBD2
clone size: -
J gene: TRBJ2-1

CDR3 DNA: TGTGCCATCGGTCCCGGATTCTCCTGCGAGCAGTACTTC
CDR3 protein: CAIGPGFSCEQYF
V gene: TRBV5-2
D gene: -
clone size: -
J gene: TRBJ2-7

CDR3 DNA: TGTGCCAGCAGTTCCTCCGGGCGGATGGTGGCCCAGTACTTC
CDR3 protein: CASSSSGRMVAQYF
V gene: TRBV7-2
D gene: -
clone size: many
J gene: TRBJ2-5

CDR3 DNA: TGCAGTGCTAGAGGGACAGGGGGTGGGTTCTTC
CDR3 protein: CSARGTGGGFF
V gene: TRBV20-1
D gene: TRBD1
clone size: many
J gene: TRBJ2-1

CDR3 DNA: TGTGCCAGCAGTTCGAGGGGGGGGGTAGAGGACGCTAGCACAGATACGCAGTATTTT
CDR3 protein: CASSSRGGVEDASTDTQYF
V gene: TRBV12-3/TRBV12-4
D gene: -
clone size: once
J gene: TRBJ2-3

CDR3 DNA: TGTGCCAGCAGCGTCGCGGATCAGCCCCAGCATTTT
CDR3 protein: CASSVADQPQHF
V gene: TRBV5-5
D gene: -
clone size: many
J gene: TRBJ1-5

CDR3 DNA: TGCGCCAGCAGCTTGACTAGCGGAGTTTACAATGAGCAGTTCTTC
CDR3 protein: CASSLTSGVYNEQFF
V gene: TRBV5-1
D gene: TRBD2
clone size: many
J gene: TRBJ2-1

CDR3 DNA: TGTGCCAGCAGTCCCCTCACAGGGGGGGAAGAGACCCAGTACTTC
CDR3 protein: CASSPLTGGEETQYF
V gene: TRBV27
D gene: -
clone size: -
J gene: TRBJ2-5

CDR3 DNA: TGTGCCAGCAGCCCTACCTACGACAGTAATTCACCCCTCCACTTT
CDR3 protein: CASSPTYDSNSPLHF
V gene: TRBV12-3/TRBV12-4
D gene: -
clone size: many
J gene: TRBJ1-6

CDR3 DNA: TGCAGTGCTAGAGGAGAGAGGACCGGAAATTCTGGAAACACCATATATTTT
CDR3 protein: CSARGERTGNSGNTIYF
V gene: TRBV20-1
D gene: -
clone size: many
J gene: TRBJ1-3

CDR3 DNA: TGCAGTGCTAGAAACCCGGGCTCCCATGAAAAACTGTTTTTT
CDR3 protein: CSARNPGSHEKLFF
V gene: TRBV20-1
D gene: -
clone size: many
J gene: TRBJ1-4

CDR3 DNA: TGCGCCAGCAGCTTGGCCCAGTGGGACACCGGGGAGCTGTTTTTT
CDR3 protein: CASSLAQWDTGELFF
V gene: TRBV5-1
D gene: -
clone size: -
J gene: TRBJ2-2

CDR3 DNA: TGTGCCAGCAGTGACTACCGGGACAGACCGTACAATGAGCAGTTCTTC
CDR3 protein: CASSDYRDRPYNEQFF
V gene: TRBV6-4
D gene: TRBD1
clone size: many
J gene: TRBJ2-1

CDR3 DNA: TGTGCCAGCAGCTCCTACGGGGACAGCTACGAGCAGTACTTC
CDR3 protein: CASSSYGDSYEQYF
V gene: TRBV6-1
D gene: TRBD1
clone size: many
J gene: TRBJ2-7

CDR3 DNA: TGTGCCACCAGCAGAGATCAGGGGTCAGACACCATATATTTT
CDR3 protein: CATSRDQGSDTIYF
V gene: TRBV15
D gene: -
clone size: -
J gene: TRBJ1-3

CDR3 DNA: TGCGCCAGCAGTGATGGGGGAGTGGGATCCACTGAAGCTTTCTTT
CDR3 protein: CASSDGGVGSTEAFF
V gene: TRBV10-1
D gene: -
clone size: few
J gene: TRBJ1-1

CDR3 DNA: TGTGCCAGCAGTTACTACAGGGGGCTCCCCTCAGAGACCCAGTACTTC
CDR3 protein: CASSYYRGLPSETQYF
V gene: TRBV6-5
D gene: TRBD1
clone size: many
J gene: TRBJ2-5

CDR3 DNA: TGCAGTGCAACCTTCCGGGGGATGGGCTATGGCTACACCTTC
CDR3 protein: CSATFRGMGYGYTF
V gene: TRBV20-1
D gene: -
clone size: many
J gene: TRBJ1-2

CDR3 DNA: TGCAGTGCCGGTCACCCTAGCGGGGCTTACAATGAGCAGTTCTTC
CDR3 protein: CSAGHPSGAYNEQFF
V gene: TRBV20-1
D gene: TRBD2
clone size: -
J gene: TRBJ2-1

CDR3 DNA: TGCAGCGCCAGGGACAGCCAGAATTCACCCCTCCACTTT
CDR3 protein: CSARDSQNSPLHF
V gene: TRBV29-1
D gene: TRBD1
clone size: many
J gene: TRBJ1-6